This entry lists 21 T cell receptor beta chains sequenced from one sample in a study of blood T cell repertoires in COVID-19. This table comes from immunoSEQ multiplex PCR, and its TCRdb copy is limited to in-frame clones, with some not included. The sample yields 130,000 to 150,000 clones, just under 90% seen once. Sequencing was performed on peripheral blood. The receptors come from a woman aged 40 to 50 with acute or convalescent COVID-19.

V gene TRBV3-1 (or the pseudogene TRBV3-2) combines with J gene TRBJ2-2, with 7 bases matching TRBD1. CDR3 length: 18 residues. The J segment lost 4 bases and the V segment lost 0 bases, leaving 11 bases of the junction unmatched. Germline values: CDR1 LGHDT, CDR2 YNNKEL (reference sequence). The DNA of the CDR3 is TGTGCCAGCAGCCAAGAACTGGTAAACAGGGGCATCACCGGGGAGCTGTTTTTT. This encodes CASSQELVNRGITGELFF.

The CDR3 sequence: CASRIGQSYNSPLHF. In DNA, the CDR3 is TGTGCCAGCAGAATTGGACAGTCTTATAATTCACCCCTCCACTTT. The chain couples TRBV28 to TRBJ1-6; TRBD1 is a possible D gene (6 bases). The CDR3 runs to 15 residues. CDR1 and CDR2 from the germline V gene are MDHEN and SYDVKM. V lost 6 bases and J lost 4, with 13 bases in between.

This chain joins TRBV7-9 and TRBJ2-1, with TRBD2 identical over 16 bases. The CDR3 has 18 residues. CDR1 is SEHNR, CDR2 FQNEAQ, per germline (reference sequence). Germline trimming cut 4 bases from V and 4 bases from J; bases unmatched to any gene: 7. CDR3 nucleotides: TGTGCCAGCAGCTCGTCGGGACTAGCGGGGGGGATTTACAATGAGCAGTTCTTC. Translated, it gives CASSSSGLAGGIYNEQFF.

The rearrangement uses TRBV5-6 and TRBJ2-7; TRBD2 might be the D (6 bases). There are 14 residues in the CDR3. Germline-derived CDR1 and CDR2 are SGHDT and YYEEEE. The V and J ends lost 5 bases and 0 bases respectively, with 12 bases between them. Here the CDR3 DNA reads TGTGCCAGCAGTTTCCGGACTACCTCCTACGAGCAGTACTTC. Amino acids: CASSFRTTSYEQYF. The variable domain in full, completed from reference TRBV5-6 and TRBJ2-7, reads DAGVTQSPTHLIKTRGQQVTLRCSPKSGHDTVSWYQQALGQGPQFIFQYYEEEERQRGNFPDRFSGHQFPNYSSELNVNALLLGDSALYLCASSFRTTSYEQYFGPGTRLTVT.

The rearrangement uses TRBV6-5 and TRBJ1-5; D not certain. The CDR3 contains 14 residues. From germline, CDR1 is MNHEY and CDR2 SVGAGI. The germline V and J ends were trimmed by 9 bases and 7 bases, with 19 bases remaining between them. CDR3 residues: CARREGRSDQPQHF. In DNA, the CDR3 is TGTGCCAGGAGGGAGGGAAGGAGCGACCAGCCCCAGCATTTT.

This chain links TRBV13 with TRBJ2-7; 11 bases are a match to TRBD2. Germline V gives CDR1 PRHDT, CDR2 FYEKMQ (reference sequence). The CDR3 runs 15 residues. V shed 5 bases, J shed 3 bases, and the junction held 6 bases outside the gene matches. CDR3 loop: CASSPSGTSGYEQYF. In DNA, the CDR3 is TGTGCCAGCAGCCCCTCCGGGACTAGCGGCTACGAGCAGTACTTC.

The rearrangement joins TRBV6-6 to TRBJ1-6, with 9 bases lining up with TRBD1. Trimming cost V 2 bases and J 10 bases; bases outside gene matches: 3. CDR1 and CDR2 (germline): MNHNY, SVGAGI (reference sequence). The CDR3 totals 14 residues. CDR3 residues: CASSYGQGWSPLHF. The CDR3 DNA sequence: TGTGCCAGCAGTTACGGACAGGGGTGGTCACCCCTCCACTTT.

The genes are TRBV4-3 and TRBJ2-2; D possibly corresponds to TRBD2 (5 bases). From germline, CDR1 is LGHNA and CDR2 YSLEER. CDR3 length: 18 amino acids. The V end was cut by 2 bases, the J end by 1 base, with 17 bases between. The CDR3 nucleotides read TGCGCCAGCAGCCAAACTATCTTAATAGCGATGAACACCGGGGAGCTGTTTTTT. Protein sequence: CASSQTILIAMNTGELFF.

This chain joins TRBV4-3 and TRBJ2-7; 8 bases line up with TRBD2. This CDR3 has 16 residues. With V trimmed by 0 bases and J by 3 bases, 7 bases remained unmatched. CDR1 is LGHNA and CDR2 is YSLEER in the germline V gene. CDR3: CASSQDPAAGGYEQYF. The DNA of the CDR3 is TGCGCCAGCAGCCAAGATCCGGCGGCGGGGGGCTACGAGCAGTACTTC.

CDR3 bases: TGTGCCTCAGTGGGCGACCTCTGGAATGAGCAGTTCTTC. This codes for CASVGDLWNEQFF. V and J are TRBV19 and TRBJ2-1; D remains ambiguous. The V gene's germline CDR1 is LNHDA and CDR2 SQIVND (reference sequence). The V gene lost 11 bases and the J gene lost 7 bases, with 18 bases spanning the gap. CDR3 length: 13 amino acids.

DNA for the CDR3: TGTGCCACCAGTGATCCCGGGACAGGGGGCGGGAGTCAGCCCCAGCATTTT. Translation gives CATSDPGTGGGSQPQHF. The chain combines TRBV24-1 with TRBJ1-5; 12 bases fit TRBD1. This CDR3 is 17 amino acids long. Germline V gene data show CDR1 as KGHDR and CDR2 as SFDVKD. After removal of 3 bases from V and 6 bases from J, the junction contained 8 bases not matched to a gene.

The CDR3 nucleotides are TGTGCCAGCAGTCTTGCTAGGGGGTACAATCAGCCCCAGCATTTT. Translated, it gives CASSLARGYNQPQHF. The chain is built from TRBV6-5 and TRBJ1-5; a possible D gene is TRBD1 (6 bases). This CDR3 contains 15 residues. The ends were cut back, 5 bases at V and 3 bases at J, with 14 bases in the middle. CDR1 is MNHEY and CDR2 is SVGAGI in the germline V gene.

The V gene is TRBV9, the J gene TRBJ2-5; D ambiguous. The CDR3 contains 16 residues. V shed 0 bases and J shed 2 bases, with 14 bases lying between them. The germline V gene encodes CDR1 SGDLS and CDR2 YYNGEE. In DNA, the CDR3 is TGTGCCAGCAGCGTAGGAGGATCCCTGACTCAAGAGACCCAGTACTTC. Translating gives CASSVGGSLTQETQYF. Looking up the rest from reference TRBV9 and TRBJ2-5 gives the full variable domain: DSGVTQTPKHLITATGQRVTLRCSPRSGDLSVYWYQQSLDQGLQFLIQYYNGEERAKGNILERFSAQQFPDLHSELNLSSLELGDSALYFCASSVGGSLTQETQYFGPGTRLLVL.

This clone was picked up one time. V is TRBV2 and J is TRBJ1-5, with D uncertain. The CDR3 extends over 13 amino acids. Germline-derived CDR1 and CDR2 are SNHLY and FYNNEI. V was pared by 3 bases and J by 6 bases, with 9 bases between. CDR3 protein: CASSDLSGQPQHF. The CDR3 DNA sequence: TGTGCCAGCAGTGATCTGAGCGGTCAGCCCCAGCATTTT.

This rearrangement joins TRBV5-6 to TRBJ2-7, with 10 bases identical to TRBD2. V lost 3 bases and J lost 3; bases outside the gene matches: 3. The CDR3 spans 14 residues. In germline, CDR1 is SGHDT, CDR2 YYEEEE. DNA of the CDR3: TGTGCCAGCAGCTCCGGGACTAGCGTCTACGAGCAGTACTTC. Amino acids: CASSSGTSVYEQYF.

The V call is TRBV6-5, the J call TRBJ1-1; D remains unclear. With 0 bases removed from V and 4 bases from J, the gap between germline ends came to 6 bases. There are 13 residues in the CDR3. Germline CDR1 is MNHEY and CDR2 is SVGAGI. The CDR3 DNA reads as TGTGCCAGCAGTTACTCGTACTTCACTGAAGCTTTCTTT. This translates into CASSYSYFTEAFF.

The chain combines TRBV7-9 with TRBJ1-3; the D gene is possibly TRBD1 (6 bases). Trimming pared 11 bases from V and 1 base from J, leaving 18 bases between. The CDR3 totals 15 residues. Germline-derived CDR1 and CDR2 are SEHNR and FQNEAQ (reference sequence). The CDR3 loop is CASNRAGTSGNTIYF. The CDR3, as DNA: TGTGCCTCGAACAGGGCCGGAACTTCTGGAAACACCATATATTTT.

This chain connects TRBV6-5 to TRBJ2-5; 7 positions match TRBD1. This CDR3 is 14 amino acids long. Germline assignment: CDR1 MNHEY and CDR2 SVGAGI. The J segment lost 5 bases and the V segment lost 6 bases, leaving 9 bases of the junction unmatched. The CDR3 DNA reads as TGTGCCAGCAGCCAACAGGGGAATCTGGAGACCCAGTACTTC. Protein sequence: CASSQQGNLETQYF.

V gene TRBV5-1 combines with J gene TRBJ1-1; D remains unclear. V shed 2 bases and J shed 1 base, with 6 bases lying between them. This CDR3 comprises 13 residues. The germline V gene encodes CDR1 SGHRS and CDR2 YFSETQ. DNA of the CDR3: TGCGCCAGCAGCTTTGCAGAGAACACTGAAGCTTTCTTT. This codes for CASSFAENTEAFF.

This chain links TRBV14 with TRBJ1-4; D unclear. This CDR3 spans 15 amino acids. The germline V gene has CDR1 SGHDN and CDR2 FVKESK. The V and J ends lost 0 bases and 3 bases respectively, with 8 bases between them. The CDR3 nucleotides are TGTGCCAGCAGCCAAGAACGGGGAGCTAATGAAAAACTGTTTTTT. Protein product: CASSQERGANEKLFF.

This clone showed up just once. V and J are TRBV11-2 and TRBJ2-3; no firm D call. Germline CDR1 is SGHAT and CDR2 is FQNNGV. The CDR3 consists of 17 residues. The V and J ends lost 1 base and 0 bases respectively, with 14 bases between them. CDR3 amino acids: CASSLGPLSDSTDTQYF. Written as DNA, the CDR3 is TGTGCCAGCAGCTTAGGGCCCTTGAGCGATAGCACAGATACGCAGTATTTT. The whole variable domain, filled in from reference TRBV11-2 and TRBJ2-3, reads EAGVAQSPRYKIIEKRQSVAFWCNPISGHATLYWYQQILGQGPKLLIQFQNNGVVDDSQLPKDRFSAERLKGVDSTLKIQPAKLEDSAVYLCASSLGPLSDSTDTQYFGPGTRLTVL.